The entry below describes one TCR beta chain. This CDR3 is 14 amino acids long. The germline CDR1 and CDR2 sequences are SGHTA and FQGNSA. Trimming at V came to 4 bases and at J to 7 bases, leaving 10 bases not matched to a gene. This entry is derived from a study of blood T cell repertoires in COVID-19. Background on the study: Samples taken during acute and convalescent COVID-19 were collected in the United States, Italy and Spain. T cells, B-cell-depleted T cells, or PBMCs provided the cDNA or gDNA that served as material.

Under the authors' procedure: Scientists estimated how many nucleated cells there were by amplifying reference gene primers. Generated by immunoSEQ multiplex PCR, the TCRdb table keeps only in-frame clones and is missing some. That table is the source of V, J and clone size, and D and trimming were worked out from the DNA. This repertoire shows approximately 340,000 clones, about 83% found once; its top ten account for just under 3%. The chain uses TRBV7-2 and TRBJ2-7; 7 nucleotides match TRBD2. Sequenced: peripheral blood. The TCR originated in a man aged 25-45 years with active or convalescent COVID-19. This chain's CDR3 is CASSSSPAGDEQYF. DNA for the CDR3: TGTGCCAGCAGCTCCTCACCCGCGGGGGATGAGCAGTACTTC.